A selection of T cell receptor beta chains follows, all from one sample in a study of shared clonotypes between healthy human individuals. The data were produced by immunoSEQ multiplex PCR, yet TCRdb's version contains in-frame clones alone and is incomplete. The sample carries around 480,000 clones, approximately 79% recorded once. What was sequenced was PBMCs. The origin of the receptors is a woman aged 40 to 55 in good health. Some clones in this sample may be carry-over from other donors' samples. CDR3s include the opening cysteine and the closing phenylalanine or tryptophan. A D gene is named only where the DNA matches it firmly. Part of the rows lack a size; the others show once, few, many or a class for expanded clones.

>TRBD2|-|TRBJ2-1|TRBV2
TGTGCCAGCAGTCCAACTAGCGGGAGTATCTTC
CASSPTSGSIF
>TRBD1|-|TRBJ1-5|TRBV15
TGTGCCACCAGCCGACTCTCCGGGACAGGTAATCAGCCCCAGCATTTT
CATSRLSGTGNQPQHF
>-|-|TRBJ1-1|TRBV2
TGTGCCAGCAGTGACTTCCAGAACACTGAAGCTTTCTTT
CASSDFQNTEAFF
>TRBD2|-|TRBJ2-1|TRBV19
TGTGCCAGTAGTATCCCGTCTAGCGGCCGGAGGGAGCAGTTCTTC
CASSIPSSGRREQFF
>-|-|TRBJ2-1|TRBV28
TGTGCCAGCAGTACCCCGGGCGTGAACTTTTACAATGAGCAGTTCTTC
CASSTPGVNFYNEQFF
>-|once|TRBJ2-7|TRBV6-5
TGTGCCAGCAGTTCCGTGCAGGAGCAGTACTTC
CASSSVQEQYF
>TRBD1|-|TRBJ2-1|TRBV5-1
TGCGCCAGCAGCTCTAGACAGGGGGCGTCCTACAATGAGCAGTTCTTC
CASSSRQGASYNEQFF
>-|-|TRBJ2-1|TRBV7-3
TGTGCCAGCAGCTTAACGAAGTCGGCAGGACACAATGAGCAGTTCTTC
CASSLTKSAGHNEQFF
>-|-|TRBJ1-5|TRBV30
TGTGCCTGGAGCCCCGGGAGCGGAAGCAATCAGCCCCAGCATTTT
CAWSPGSGSNQPQHF
>-|-|TRBJ1-2|TRBV28
TGTGCCACCCACCGTGGGAATGGCTACACCTTC
CATHRGNGYTF
>TRBD2|once|TRBJ2-2|TRBV5-1
TGCGCCAGCAGCTTTTCTAGCGGGAGCGGGGGGAACACCGGGGAGCTGTTTTTT
CASSFSSGSGGNTGELFF
>-|-|TRBJ1-4|TRBV19
TGTGCCAGTAGTACAAGGACAGAGTCTAATGAAAAACTGTTTTTT
CASSTRTESNEKLFF
>TRBD1|-|TRBJ1-6|TRBV5-8
TGTGCCAGCAGCTTGTATGGGACAGGGGACTCACCCCTCCACTTT
CASSLYGTGDSPLHF
>-|-|TRBJ1-5|TRBV19
TGTGCCAGTAGTGAAAGGACGAGCAATCAGCCCCAGCATTTT
CASSERTSNQPQHF
>TRBD1|few|TRBJ1-2|TRBV11-2
TGTGCCAGCAGCGACCGCCGGACAGGGCGGGTGTATGGCTACACCTTC
CASSDRRTGRVYGYTF
>-|-|TRBJ2-1|TRBV5-6
TGTGCCAGCAGCGAAACCGGATGGTATATCAATGAGCAGTTCTTC
CASSETGWYINEQFF
>-|few|TRBJ2-1|TRBV4-3
TGCGCCAGCAGCCAAGATGGACGCCGAGGGGAGCAGTTCTTC
CASSQDGRRGEQFF
>TRBD1|-|TRBJ1-1|TRBV6-6
TGTGCCAGCAGTCCGACAGGGGTTGAAGCTTTCTTT
CASSPTGVEAFF
>-|few|TRBJ2-7|TRBV2
TGTGCCAGCATTGGACTACCATTCGCCTACGAGCAGTACTTC
CASIGLPFAYEQYF
>-|-|TRBJ1-1|TRBV27
TGTGCCAGCAGTTTATCCCTCACTGAAGCTTTCTTT
CASSLSLTEAFF
>TRBD1|-|TRBJ2-5|TRBV7-9
TGTGCCAGCAGCAAACAGGGGGGTGGGGAGACCCAGTACTTC
CASSKQGGGETQYF
>-|-|TRBJ1-4|TRBV28
TGTGCCAGCAGTTCCAGGGTCGTTAATGAAAAACTGTTTTTT
CASSSRVVNEKLFF